These 24 T cell receptor beta chains share one sample of origin, sequenced in a study of T-cell reconstitution after alpha-beta-depleted transplantation in children. Unique molecular identifiers featured in how the TCRbeta library was prepared. TCRdb used MiXCR to reprocess the PCR reads, holding one entry per CDR3 protein. The table records approximately 170,000 distinct CDR3 sequences, more than 9.5% of them present only once. The sequenced sample was PBMCs, obtained before TCRalphabeta/CD19-depleted stem cell transplant. These TCRs come from a boy aged 2 to 10 with acute myeloid leukemia, due to receive a stem cell transplant.

This clonotype was counted many times. The chain carries TRBV11-1 and TRBJ2-3; 10 nucleotides align to TRBD2. Germline V lookup: CDR1 SGHAT, CDR2 FQDESV (reference sequence). This CDR3 contains 16 residues. Losses at the gene ends were 5 bases for V and 4 bases for J; bases not matched to a gene: 9. For the CDR3, the DNA is TGTGCCAGCAGCCCGGCGCTAGCGGGAGTGTCAGATACGCAGTATTTT. Translation: CASSPALAGVSDTQYF.

In this sample, this clonotype turned up many times. The chain carries TRBV5-4 and TRBJ2-7; TRBD1 matches 7 bases. The germline gives CDR1 SGHNT, CDR2 YYREEE (reference sequence). The CDR3 has 15 residues. With 1 base clipped from V and 3 bases from J, the junction kept 7 bases outside the gene matches. This chain's CDR3 is CASSLSTGQIYEQYF. CDR3 DNA: TGTGCCAGCAGCTTGAGTACGGGACAGATCTACGAGCAGTACTTC.

This clonotype was counted ten times or more. V and J are TRBV20-1 and TRBJ2-7, with D unclear. The V end was cut by 7 bases, the J end by 3 bases, with 10 bases between. CDR1 and CDR2 (germline): DFQATT, SNEGSKA (reference sequence). The CDR3 spans 11 residues. This chain's CDR3 is CSVQPDYEQYF. The CDR3 DNA follows: TGCAGTGTTCAACCCGACTACGAGCAGTACTTC.

Many counts were recorded for this clonotype. The chain has TRBV29-1 and TRBJ1-2; the match to TRBD1 covers 10 bases. V was pared by 4 bases and J by 2 bases, with 10 bases of the junction left unmatched. The length of the CDR3 is 16 residues. In germline, CDR1 is SQVTM, CDR2 ANQGSEA. The CDR3 bases are TGCAGCGTTGTATTCGCTTGGGGACAGGGGAACTATGGCTACACCTTC. Residues: CSVVFAWGQGNYGYTF.

This clonotype was picked up many times. This sequence joins TRBV5-5 and TRBJ1-2; TRBD1 agrees at 7 bases. V lost 4 bases, J lost 4 bases, and 13 bases stayed unmatched. CDR1 SGHKS and CDR2 YYEKEE come from the germline V gene (reference sequence). The CDR3 totals 16 residues. As DNA, the CDR3 is TGTGCCAGCAGCCAAACGACTGGACAGGCGATCTATGGCTACACCTTC. Translated: CASSQTTGQAIYGYTF.

Many counts were recorded for this clonotype. The rearrangement links TRBV7-3 to TRBJ1-5; 7 bases align to TRBD1. The CDR3 extends over 21 amino acids. Trimming removed 1 base from V and 4 bases from J; junction bases left unmatched: 22. Looked up from germline, CDR1 is SGHTA and CDR2 is FQGTGA. The CDR3 region is CASSLSIRRQGPLRGNQPQHF. For the CDR3, the DNA is TGTGCCAGCAGCTTAAGCATTCGGCGACAGGGACCCCTGAGGGGTAATCAGCCCCAGCATTTT.

This clonotype was observed many times. The chain combines TRBV5-1 with TRBJ2-5, with 7 bases matching TRBD2. Per the germline V gene, CDR1 is SGHRS and CDR2 is YFSETQ. The J segment lost 1 base and the V segment lost 4 bases, leaving 7 bases of the junction unmatched. This CDR3 comprises 15 residues. CDR3 bases: TGCGCCAGCAGCCCCGTAGCGGGCAGCCAAGAGACCCAGTACTTC. It is translated as CASSPVAGSQETQYF.

V gene TRBV24-1 combines with J gene TRBJ2-1, with 7 bases that match TRBD2. Losses at the gene ends were 12 bases for V and 7 bases for J; bases not matched to a gene: 20. Germline V gene sequence: CDR1 KGHDR, CDR2 SFDVKD. The CDR3 is 16 residues long. The chain's CDR3 is CAACDLGGSIGNEQFF. For the CDR3, the DNA is TGTGCCGCCTGTGATTTGGGCGGGAGCATAGGTAATGAGCAGTTCTTC.

Points on this clonotype: This may come from a read error, since a much larger clone is one base off. The rearrangement links TRBV5-1 to TRBJ2-2; 10 bases fit TRBD2. Germline CDR1 and CDR2: SGHRS and YFSETQ. The length of the CDR3 is 16 residues. The CDR3 sequence: CTSSLAPSGSTGELFF. The CDR3 DNA sequence: TGCACCAGCAGCTTGGCTCCTAGCGGGAGTACCGGGGAGCTGTTTTTT.

This clonotype came up many times. The chain has TRBV12-3 or TRBV12-4 and TRBJ2-1; D gene unclear. V was shortened by 1 base and J by 3 bases, with 7 bases between the two germline ends. CDR3 length equals 14 residues. The CDR3 is CASSLGDNYNEQFF. The CDR3 nucleotides read TGTGCCAGCAGTTTAGGGGATAACTACAATGAGCAGTTCTTC.

Many counts were recorded for this clonotype. This chain uses TRBV20-1 with TRBJ2-1, with 8 positions matching TRBD2. The CDR3 contains 14 residues. With V trimmed by 0 bases and J by 4 bases, 2 bases remained unmatched. The V gene's germline CDR1 is DFQATT and CDR2 SNEGSKA (reference sequence). CDR3: CSARELAEYNEQFF. CDR3 DNA sequence: TGCAGTGCTAGAGAACTAGCGGAGTACAATGAGCAGTTCTTC.

The sample holds many counts of this clonotype. The gene calls are TRBV20-1 and TRBJ1-5; D is possibly TRBD1 (5 bases). The length of the CDR3 is 14 residues. V dropped 5 bases and J dropped 6 bases, with 17 bases sitting between them. The germline CDR1 and CDR2 sequences are DFQATT and SNEGSKA (reference sequence). The CDR3 loop reads CSALALVGGQPQHF. The CDR3 DNA sequence: TGCAGTGCTCTAGCCCTAGTGGGGGGTCAGCCCCAGCATTTT.

This clonotype came up many times. V is TRBV20-1 and J is TRBJ2-1; D remains unclear. Per the germline V gene, CDR1 is DFQATT and CDR2 is SNEGSKA (reference sequence). The V end lost 3 bases, the J end lost 10 bases, and 10 bases lay between the germline ends. This CDR3 spans 11 amino acids. The CDR3 DNA reads as TGCAGTGCTAGTACCGGATACGAGCAGTTCTTC. Protein sequence: CSASTGYEQFF.

This clonotype was seen repeatedly, ten times or more. The CDR3 region has the DNA TGCAGTGCTAGAGGGCGGACTAGCGGGGGGCCAAAGACCCAGTACTTC. This translates into CSARGRTSGGPKTQYF. The genes are TRBV20-1 and TRBJ2-5, with 14 bases matching TRBD2. The ends lost 1 base at V and 6 bases at J; junction bases unmatched: 7. The germline CDR1 and CDR2 sequences are DFQATT and SNEGSKA (reference sequence). CDR3 length: 16 residues.

This clonotype was counted many times. The chain joins TRBV27 to TRBJ2-2, with D hard to call. Trimming stripped 1 base from V and 7 bases from J, with 7 bases between. There are 13 residues in the CDR3. Germline lookup yields CDR1 MNHEY and CDR2 SMNVEV (reference sequence). The CDR3 DNA sequence: TGTGCCAGCAGTTTATGGACCGACGGGGAGCTGTTTTTT. This gives the protein CASSLWTDGELFF.

In this sample, this clonotype turned up many times. The V call is TRBV24-1, the J call TRBJ2-1; 8 nucleotides line up with TRBD2. The CDR3 sequence is 15 residues long. Unmatched junction bases numbered 14, after V lost 9 bases and J lost 8 bases. CDR1 KGHDR and CDR2 SFDVKD come from the germline V gene. CDR3 nucleotides: TGTGCCACCCGAAGAGGGGCCGGGACTAGGGATGAGCAGTTCTTC. Protein product: CATRRGAGTRDEQFF.

This clonotype was seen at least ten times. The chain combines TRBV20-1 with TRBJ1-5; weak D call: TRBD1 (6 bases). The CDR3 contains 14 residues. The V end was cut by 1 base, the J end by 6 bases, with 13 bases between. Looked up from germline, CDR1 is DFQATT and CDR2 is SNEGSKA (reference sequence). The CDR3: CSARGGGDGQPQHF. The CDR3, as DNA: TGCAGTGCTAGAGGAGGGGGGGACGGTCAGCCCCAGCATTTT.

This clonotype came up many times. Germline and junction disagree at one end, which may indicate a read error. The chain is built from TRBV7-7 and TRBJ1-3, with 7 nucleotides matching TRBD1. CDR3 length equals 15 residues. Germline V gives CDR1 SSHAT, CDR2 FNYEAQ (reference sequence). CDR3 protein: CASSRDRAKGNTIYF. CDR3 sequence (DNA): TGTGCTAGCAGCCGAGACAGGGCCAAAGGAAACACCATATATTTT. The complete variable domain, with remaining parts taken from reference TRBV7-7 and TRBJ1-3, reads GAGVSQSPRYKVTKRGQDVTLRCDPISSHATLYWYQQALGQGPEFLTYFNYEAQPDKSGLPSDRFSAERPEGSISTLTIQRTEQRDSAMYRCASSRDRAKGNTIYFGEGSWLTVV.

The V and J genes are TRBV2 and TRBJ1-3; possible D gene TRBD1, 6 bases. Germline assignment: CDR1 SNHLY and CDR2 FYNNEI. The V end lost 7 bases, the J end lost 0 bases, and 13 bases lay between the germline ends. CDR3 length equals 15 residues. Here the CDR3 DNA reads TGTGCCAGCACCCCCGGACAGCTCTCTGGAAACACCATATATTTT. Translation: CASTPGQLSGNTIYF. Complete variable domain (other parts from reference TRBV2 and TRBJ1-3): EPEVTQTPSHQVTQMGQEVILRCVPISNHLYFYWYRQILGQKVEFLVSFYNNEISEKSEIFDDQFSVERPDGSNFTLKIRSTKLEDSAMYFCASTPGQLSGNTIYFGEGSWLTVV.

A few counts support this clonotype. One junction end does not reproduce the germline sequence, and a read error may be involved. The chain is built from TRBV20-1 and TRBJ2-1; TRBD1 is a possible D gene (6 bases). The CDR3 spans 15 residues. Germline CDR1 reads DFQATT; CDR2 reads SNEGSKA (reference sequence). The DNA of the CDR3 is TGCTGTGCTAGATACCCCCGGACAGACTACAATGAGCAGTTCTTC. This codes for CCARYPRTDYNEQFF.

This clonotype showed up many times. This sequence joins TRBV12-3 or TRBV12-4 and TRBJ1-1; D remains unclear. The CDR3 loop spans 13 amino acids. With 3 bases removed from V and 0 bases from J, the gap between germline ends came to 5 bases. The chain's CDR3 is CASSFQVNTEAFF. The CDR3 nucleotides read TGTGCCAGCAGTTTCCAAGTGAACACTGAAGCTTTCTTT.

Remarks on this clonotype: A much larger clone lies a single base off, so this may be a read error. The V and J genes are TRBV3-1 and TRBJ2-2; TRBD2 is a possible D gene (6 bases). Looked up from germline, CDR1 is LGHDT and CDR2 is YNNKEL (reference sequence). V was shortened by 1 base and J by 1 base, with 13 bases between the two germline ends. CDR3 length: 17 residues. In DNA form, the CDR3 reads TGTGCCAGCAGCCAAGTCTTTGGGAGGTGGAACACCGGGGAGCTGTTTTTT. Translation: CASSQVFGRWNTGELFF. Full variable domain (missing parts from reference TRBV3-1 and TRBJ2-2): DTAVSQTPKYLVTQMGNDKSIKCEQNLGHDTMYWYKQDSKKFLKIMFSYNNKELIINETVPNRFSPKSPDKAHLNLHINSLELGDSAVYFCASSQVFGRWNTGELFFGEGSRLTVL.

This clonotype was observed many times. This chain links TRBV27 with TRBJ2-5, with 14 bases aligning to TRBD2. The CDR3 covers 18 residues. V lost 4 bases and J lost 4; bases outside the gene matches: 11. Germline V gives CDR1 MNHEY, CDR2 SMNVEV (reference sequence). This CDR3 is CASSSLRGTSGRGETQYF. Here the CDR3 DNA reads TGTGCCAGCAGTTCCCTGCGGGGGACTAGCGGGAGAGGAGAGACCCAGTACTTC.

Notes on this clonotype: A read error is possible here, since a much larger clone lies one base away. The CDR3 here is CACSYRGPYNEKLFF. In nucleotides, the CDR3 is TGTGCCTGCAGTTACCGGGGGCCCTATAATGAAAAACTGTTTTTT. The rearrangement uses TRBV6-5 and TRBJ1-4; D perhaps matches TRBD1 (6 bases). This CDR3 has 15 residues. The germline gives CDR1 MNHEY, CDR2 SVGAGI.